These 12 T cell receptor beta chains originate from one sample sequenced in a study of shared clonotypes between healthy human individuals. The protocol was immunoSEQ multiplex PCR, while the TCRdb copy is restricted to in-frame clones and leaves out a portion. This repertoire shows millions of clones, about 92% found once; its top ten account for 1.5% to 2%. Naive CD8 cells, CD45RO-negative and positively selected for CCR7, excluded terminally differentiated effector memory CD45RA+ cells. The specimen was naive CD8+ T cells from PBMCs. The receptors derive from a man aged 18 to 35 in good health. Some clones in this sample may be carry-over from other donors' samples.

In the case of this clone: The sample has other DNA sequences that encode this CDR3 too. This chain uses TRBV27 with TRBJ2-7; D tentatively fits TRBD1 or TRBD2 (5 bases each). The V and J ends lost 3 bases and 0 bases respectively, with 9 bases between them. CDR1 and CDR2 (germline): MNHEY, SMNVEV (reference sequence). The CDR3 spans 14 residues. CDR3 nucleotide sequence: TGTGCCAGCAGTTTCTCAGGGAGCTCCTACGAGCAGTACTTC. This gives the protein CASSFSGSSYEQYF.

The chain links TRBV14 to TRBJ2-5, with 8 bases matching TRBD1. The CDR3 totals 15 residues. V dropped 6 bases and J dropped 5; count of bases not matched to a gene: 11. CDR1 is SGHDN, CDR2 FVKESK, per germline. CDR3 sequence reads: CASSPRTGRYETQYF. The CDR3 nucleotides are TGTGCCAGCAGTCCACGGACAGGGAGATACGAGACCCAGTACTTC.

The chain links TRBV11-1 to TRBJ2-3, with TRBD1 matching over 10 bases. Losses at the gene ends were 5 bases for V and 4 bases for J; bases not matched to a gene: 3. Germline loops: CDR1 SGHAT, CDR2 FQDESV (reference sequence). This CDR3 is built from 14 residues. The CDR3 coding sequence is TGTGCCAGCAGCCCTGGGACAGGGGCAGATACGCAGTATTTT. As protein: CASSPGTGADTQYF.

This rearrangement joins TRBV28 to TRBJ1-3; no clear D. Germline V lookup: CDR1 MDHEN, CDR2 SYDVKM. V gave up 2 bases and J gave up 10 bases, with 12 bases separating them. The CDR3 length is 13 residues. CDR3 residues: CASSLDRRETIYF. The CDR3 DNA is TGTGCCAGCAGTTTAGATCGTCGGGAGACCATATATTTT. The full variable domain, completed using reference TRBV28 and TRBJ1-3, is DVKVTQSSRYLVKRTGEKVFLECVQDMDHENMFWYRQDPGLGLRLIYFSYDVKMKEKGDIPEGYSVSREKKERFSLILESASTNQTSMYLCASSLDRRETIYFGEGSWLTVV.

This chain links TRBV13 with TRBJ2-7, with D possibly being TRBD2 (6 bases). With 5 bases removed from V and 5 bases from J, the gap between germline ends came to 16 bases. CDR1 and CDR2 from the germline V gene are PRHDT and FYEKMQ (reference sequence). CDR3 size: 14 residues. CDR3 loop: CASSGPRGFNEQYF. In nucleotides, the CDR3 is TGTGCCAGCAGCGGACCCCGGGGGTTTAACGAGCAGTACTTC.

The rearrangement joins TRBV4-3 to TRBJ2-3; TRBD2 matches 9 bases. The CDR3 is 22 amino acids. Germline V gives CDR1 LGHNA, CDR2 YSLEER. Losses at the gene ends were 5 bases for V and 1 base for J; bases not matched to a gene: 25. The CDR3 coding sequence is TGCGCCAGCAGCTTTACCTTGGCGGTAGCGGGAGTGGCCCTTGGGGGCACAGATACGCAGTATTTT. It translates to CASSFTLAVAGVALGGTDTQYF.

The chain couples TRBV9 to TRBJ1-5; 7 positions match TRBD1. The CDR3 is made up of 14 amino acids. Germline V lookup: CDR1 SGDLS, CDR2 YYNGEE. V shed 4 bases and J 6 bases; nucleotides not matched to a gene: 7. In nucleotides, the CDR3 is TGTGCCAGCAGCACCACAGGGGTGGGTCAGCCCCAGCATTTT. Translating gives CASSTTGVGQPQHF. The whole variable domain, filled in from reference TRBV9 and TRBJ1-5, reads DSGVTQTPKHLITATGQRVTLRCSPRSGDLSVYWYQQSLDQGLQFLIQYYNGEERAKGNILERFSAQQFPDLHSELNLSSLELGDSALYFCASSTTGVGQPQHFGDGTRLSIL.

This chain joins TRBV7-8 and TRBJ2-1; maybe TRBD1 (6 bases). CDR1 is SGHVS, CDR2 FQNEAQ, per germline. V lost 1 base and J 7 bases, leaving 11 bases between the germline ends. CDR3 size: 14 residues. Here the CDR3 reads CASSLVGTLNEQFF. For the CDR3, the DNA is TGTGCCAGCAGCTTAGTAGGGACATTAAATGAGCAGTTCTTC.

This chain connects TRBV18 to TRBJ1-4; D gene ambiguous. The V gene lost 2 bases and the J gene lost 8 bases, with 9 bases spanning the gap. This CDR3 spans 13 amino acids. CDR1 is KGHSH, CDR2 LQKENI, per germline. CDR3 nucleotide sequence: TGTGCCAGCTCACCAATCGAACGGGAAAAACTGTTTTTT. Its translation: CASSPIEREKLFF.

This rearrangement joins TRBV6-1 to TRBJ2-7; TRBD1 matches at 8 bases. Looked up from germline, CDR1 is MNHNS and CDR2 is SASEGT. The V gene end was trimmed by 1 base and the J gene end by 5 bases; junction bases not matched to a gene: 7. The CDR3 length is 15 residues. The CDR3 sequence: CASSEGPGGFDEQYF. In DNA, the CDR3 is TGTGCCAGCAGTGAAGGGCCAGGGGGCTTCGACGAGCAGTACTTC.

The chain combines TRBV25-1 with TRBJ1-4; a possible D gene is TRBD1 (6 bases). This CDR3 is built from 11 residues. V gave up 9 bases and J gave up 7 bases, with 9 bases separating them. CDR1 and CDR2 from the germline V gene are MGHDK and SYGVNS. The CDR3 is CASARGEKLFF. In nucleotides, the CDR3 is TGTGCCAGTGCCAGGGGTGAAAAACTGTTTTTT.

CDR3 amino acids: CASSPLGGERNEQFF. The CDR3 region has the DNA TGTGCCAGCAGCCCCCTTGGGGGAGAGAGGAATGAGCAGTTCTTC. The V gene is TRBV6-5, the J gene TRBJ2-1; perhaps D is TRBD1 or TRBD2 (5 bases each). The V end was cut by 6 bases, the J end by 7 bases, with 19 bases between. The CDR3 is made up of 15 amino acids. Germline assignment: CDR1 MNHEY and CDR2 SVGAGI.